This T cell receptor beta chain was retrieved from a study of T cells after posttransplantation cyclophosphamide. Peripheral blood was collected from the related graft donor on the marrow donation day. The data were produced by immunoSEQ multiplex PCR, yet TCRdb's version contains in-frame clones alone and is incomplete. The sample lists some 64,000 clones; roughly 93% were seen once. Points from the study as a whole: Recipient CMV seropositivity and CMV reactivation strongly tracked TRB clonality.

Trimming left V 1 base short and J 4 bases short, with 21 bases between. Germline-derived CDR1 and CDR2 are LGHNA and YSLEER. This CDR3 is built from 18 residues. Remarks on this clone: Its cognate antigen is unknown.

This TCR was sampled from a woman under 40 in good health and a related stem cell transplant donor. The chain joins TRBV4-3 to TRBJ2-3; D possibly uses TRBD1 or TRBD2 (5 bases each). Sequencing input: PBMCs. DNA of the CDR3: TGCGCCAGCAGCCAAGCCCTCTCAGGGACGCTGGTGGCAGATACGCAGTATTTT. Translated: CASSQALSGTLVADTQYF.